This T cell receptor beta chain was identified in a study of PD-1 blockade in classical Hodgkin lymphoma. Background on the study: Treatment was intravenous nivolumab, 3 mg/kg every 2 weeks, until progression. Whole-study results and caveats: A reduction in baseline TCR diversity was reportedly seen in newly diagnosed patients relative to healthy donors. CD4+ TCR diversity rose significantly by C4D1, and CD8+ TCR diversity did not. Partial responders and progressors had significantly lower baseline TCR diversity.

The V segment lost 4 bases and the J segment 4 bases; nucleotides outside the gene matches: 5. CDR3 size: 14 residues. Germline CDR1 is LGHNA and CDR2 is YSLEER. A word on this clone: Its cognate antigen is unknown.

Time point defined: cycle 4 day 1 (C4D1), after five to seven weeks of nivolumab. Every patient relapsed after autologous stem cell transplantation, and brentuximab vedotin exposure varied. Using immunoSEQ multiplex PCR, the repertoire was profiled, and TCRdb retains in-frame clones only, with some absent. The data show about 52,000 clones, more than 75% seen once. The source was peripheral blood mononuclear cells (PBMCs), collected before the fourth cycle of nivolumab. The clonotype originates from a human donor with classical Hodgkin lymphoma. The V and J genes are TRBV4-3 and TRBJ2-3; 7 bases fit TRBD1. DNA of the CDR3: TGCGCCAGCAGCCCGAGACAGGGCCCAGATACGCAGTATTTT. It encodes CASSPRQGPDTQYF.